This T cell receptor beta chain was observed in a study of blood T cell repertoires in COVID-19 (dated by TCRdb to about 2020). Context from the whole study: Samples from collaborators originated in the United States, Italy and Spain and spanned both the acute and convalescent phases of COVID-19. Sample metadata almost always included a de-identified subject ID, COVID-19 status, age in years and sex. The material from the prospective study consisted of cDNA or gDNA derived from T cells, B-cell-depleted T cells, or PBMCs. Where available, HLA class I and class II types were obtained from metadata supplied by the sample provider rather than from assay-based typing. The repertoires were released in a freely available public database meant as a resource for research on the immune response to SARS-CoV-2. The samples were drawn from two sources: the first 160 participants of the ongoing ImmuneRACE study, and 1,000 to 1,500 subjects contributed by 6 global collaborators. Deeply sampled blood TCRbeta repertoires from subjects exposed to, actively infected with, or recovered from COVID-19 were included in the dataset. What the research found in general, with its limitations: The amount of clinical and demographic metadata varied by source and participant and was provided uncurated.

A note on this clone: The antigen it recognizes is unknown. No clone much larger than this one lies a single base away; base qualities are absent.

From the germline V gene, CDR1 is MGHRA and CDR2 is YSYEKL. Its CDR3 holds 16 amino acids, cysteine through phenylalanine. The entry retains the CDR3 DNA only, 48 bases that are in frame from base 1. The germline V end is reduced by 6 bases and the J end by 0 bases; junction bases left unmatched: 9. Whole blood was collected in K2EDTA tubes by collaborating institutions according to the institutions' own protocols. Collaborator samples were shipped for TCRbeta analysis as frozen whole blood, isolated PBMCs, or DNA extracted from either sample type. TCRbeta CDR3 regions were amplified from genomic DNA using the immunoSEQ Assay, a bias-controlled multiplex PCR. The authors' pipeline ran thus. The number of nucleated cells in each sample was estimated from the amplification of reference gene primers within the assay. To quantify the absolute abundance of each unique TCRbeta CDR3 rearrangement, sequence reads were collapsed and filtered. Productive Simpson clonality was computed per sample as the square root of Simpson's diversity index over productive rearrangements. Drawn from immuneACCESS, this table holds only the in-frame rearrangements with V and J called that TCRdb kept. Clones are partly lost; checked studies trace under half to an unresolved V gene and leave the rest unexplained. That table furnishes V, J and clone size, whereas the DNA furnished D and trimming. The sample table holds roughly 92,000 clones, of which around 87% were seen once. Roughly 6.8% of the sample is in the top ten clones.

Recombination connected TRBV4-1 to TRBJ1-2; 8 bases in between match TRBD1. The source of this sequence is a human donor with acute or convalescent COVID-19. The donor label of this sample is uncertain. The sample comprised peripheral blood. The CDR3 reads CASRDRDTLANYGYTF. The DNA sequence follows: TGCGCCAGCAGGGACAGGGACACTTTAGCTAACTATGGCTACACCTTC.